This T cell receptor beta chain was recorded in a study of T cell responses to AZD1222 COVID-19 vaccine (dated by TCRdb to about 2021). Describing the broader study: AZD1222 recipients whose second dose came at about 4 weeks and those whose second dose came at about 12 weeks were combined into one group, since spike-specific TCR depth and breadth did not differ between the two schedules. Trial participants were enrolled into age subgroups of 18-55, 56-69 and 70-plus years, which contained about 150, 27 and 61 TCR-sequenced participants, respectively. TCR sequencing was performed for approximately 240 trial participants, of whom 207 were given two doses of AZD1222 and 26 were given two doses of MenACWY control vaccine.

CDR1 WNHNN and CDR2 SYGVQD are derived from the germline V gene (reference sequence). The CDR3 runs 17 amino acids, cysteine and phenylalanine included. The CDR3 DNA has 51 bases and is translated from base 1. V loses 0 bases, J loses 0 bases, and the germline ends lie 14 bases apart. What the authors observed across the whole study: The whole spike protein was spanned by vaccine-associated CD4 TCRs, and dominant responses were seen in regions 160-218 and 743-854. After two AZD1222 doses, spike-specific TCR breadth and depth were significantly higher than at day 0 and than in MenACWY recipients. Conclusions about previously exposed vaccinees are limited because only a handful of AZD1222 recipients were SARS-CoV-2 seropositive at baseline. Because no day 14 peak-response samples were available, repertoires were characterized only after the peak T cell response. Epitopes outside the regions mutated in the B.1.351 and B.1.1.7 variants were reportedly recognized by nearly half of the unique spike-specific TCRs. Participants were mostly white British and included more females than males, and it was suggested by the authors that clonal diversity may have been underestimated. The 56-69-year group was small, and its depth increase did not reach significance, likely because of low power.

The CDR3 regions of human TCRbeta chains were subjected to immunosequencing. The paper's data handling went like this. TCRs in the repertoires were compared against a reference library of SARS-CoV-2-specific TCRs that had been generated with the MIRA antigen-specificity platform. Breadth was defined as the fraction of unique TCRs that were SARS-CoV-2-associated, and depth was defined as the fraction of total T cells that were SARS-CoV-2-associated. Using the MIRA data, each spike-specific TCR was assigned both to the spike region to which the TCR was reactive and to a CD4 or CD8 class. Log10-transformed breadth and depth values were compared by one-way ANOVA with Sidak's multiple comparisons tests. Sourced from immuneACCESS, this table was stored by TCRdb with only in-frame sequences that have V and J called. A share of the clones is absent; for the studies checked, an unresolved V gene accounts for under half, and the remainder has no known explanation. The V and J calls and clone size are taken from that table; D and trimming were inferred from the DNA. The sample table records under 150,000 clones; nearly 95% of these occur just once. The top ten constitute about 0.91% of the sample.

On this clone itself: No antigen is known for it. There are no base qualities to consult, and no much larger clone falls within one base.

This sample's time point label indicates: baseline before first vaccination. Vaccinee samples were obtained from the UK trials COV001 and COV002, which included a single-blind randomized controlled phase 2/3 trial of AZD1222 (ChAdOx1 nCoV-19) in healthy adults. For TCRbeta chain sequencing, PBMC samples were collected from trial participants at day 0 and at day 28 after the second dose. The sequence came from an adult in good health. The sequence is built from TRBV10-1 and TRBJ1-2; the D gene is perhaps TRBD1, on 6 matching bases. Here the sequenced sample was peripheral blood, taken on day 0 of AZD1222 vaccination. The encoded CDR3 is CASSESLGTTTNYGYTF. The nucleotides are TGCGCCAGCAGTGAGTCGCTGGGGACAACCACTAACTATGGCTACACCTTC.